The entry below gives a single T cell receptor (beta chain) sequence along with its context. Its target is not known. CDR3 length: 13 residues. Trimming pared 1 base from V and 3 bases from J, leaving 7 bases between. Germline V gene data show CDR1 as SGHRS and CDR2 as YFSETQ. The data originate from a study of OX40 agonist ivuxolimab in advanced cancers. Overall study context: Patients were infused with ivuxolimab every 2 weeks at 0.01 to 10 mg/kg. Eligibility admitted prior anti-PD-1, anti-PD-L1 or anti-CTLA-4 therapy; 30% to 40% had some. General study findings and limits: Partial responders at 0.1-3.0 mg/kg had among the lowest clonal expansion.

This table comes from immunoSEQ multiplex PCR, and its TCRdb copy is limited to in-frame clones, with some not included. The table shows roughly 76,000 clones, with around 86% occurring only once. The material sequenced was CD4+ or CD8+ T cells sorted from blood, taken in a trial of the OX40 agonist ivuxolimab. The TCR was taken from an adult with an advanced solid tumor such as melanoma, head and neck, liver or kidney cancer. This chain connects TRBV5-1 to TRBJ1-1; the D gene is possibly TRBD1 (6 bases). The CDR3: CASSLRGDTEAFF. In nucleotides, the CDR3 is TGCGCCAGCAGCTTGAGGGGGGACACTGAAGCTTTCTTT. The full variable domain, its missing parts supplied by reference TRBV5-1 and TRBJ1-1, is KAGVTQTPRYLIKTRGQQVTLSCSPISGHRSVSWYQQTPGQGLQFLFEYFSETQRNKGNFPGRFSGRQFSNSRSEMNVSTLELGDSALYLCASSLRGDTEAFFGQGTRLTVV.